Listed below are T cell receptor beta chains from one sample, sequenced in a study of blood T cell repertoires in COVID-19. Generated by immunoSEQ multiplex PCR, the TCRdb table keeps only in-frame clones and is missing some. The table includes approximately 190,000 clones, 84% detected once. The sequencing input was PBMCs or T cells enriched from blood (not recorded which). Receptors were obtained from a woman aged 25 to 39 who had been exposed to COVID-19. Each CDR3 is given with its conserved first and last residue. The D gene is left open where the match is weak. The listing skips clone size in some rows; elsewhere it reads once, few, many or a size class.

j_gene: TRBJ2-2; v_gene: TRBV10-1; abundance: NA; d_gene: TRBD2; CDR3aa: CASSGQAGALNTGELFF; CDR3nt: TGCGCCAGCTCCGGTCAAGCGGGGGCCCTGAACACCGGGGAGCTGTTTTTT
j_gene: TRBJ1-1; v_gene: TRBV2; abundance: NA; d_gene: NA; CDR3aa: CASISGFTEAFF; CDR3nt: TGTGCCAGCATATCCGGGTTTACTGAAGCTTTCTTT
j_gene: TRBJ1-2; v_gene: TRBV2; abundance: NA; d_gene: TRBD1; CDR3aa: CASSEGTGGSYGYTF; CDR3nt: TGTGCCAGCAGTGAGGGGACAGGGGGAAGCTATGGCTACACCTTC
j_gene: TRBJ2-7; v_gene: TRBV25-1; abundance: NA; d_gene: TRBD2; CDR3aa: CASLGEGFYEQYF; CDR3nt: TGTGCCAGCCTGGGGGAGGGGTTTTACGAGCAGTACTTC
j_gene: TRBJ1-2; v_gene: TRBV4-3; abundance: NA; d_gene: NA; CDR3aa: CASSQDFPANYGYTF; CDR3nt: TGCGCCAGCAGCCAAGATTTTCCAGCTAACTATGGCTACACCTTC
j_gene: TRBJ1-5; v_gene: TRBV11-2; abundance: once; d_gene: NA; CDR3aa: CASSPGWSSNQPQHF; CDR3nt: TGTGCCAGCAGCCCAGGATGGTCTAGCAATCAGCCCCAGCATTTT
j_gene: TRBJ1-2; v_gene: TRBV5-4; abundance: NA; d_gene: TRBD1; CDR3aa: CASSLVGQGADGYTF; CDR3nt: TGTGCCAGCAGCTTGGTGGGACAGGGGGCGGATGGCTACACCTTC
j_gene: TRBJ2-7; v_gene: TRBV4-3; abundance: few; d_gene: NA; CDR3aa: CARANPRDRAYYEQYF; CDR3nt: TGCGCCAGGGCAAATCCCAGGGATCGGGCTTACTACGAGCAGTACTTC
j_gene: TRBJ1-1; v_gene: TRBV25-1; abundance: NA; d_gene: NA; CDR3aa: CASKNQRRAFF; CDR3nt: TGTGCCAGCAAGAACCAGCGGCGGGCTTTCTTT
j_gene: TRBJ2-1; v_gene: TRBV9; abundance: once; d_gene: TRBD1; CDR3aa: CASSVARDRNYNEQFF; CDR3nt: TGTGCCAGCAGCGTAGCCCGGGACAGAAACTACAATGAGCAGTTCTTC
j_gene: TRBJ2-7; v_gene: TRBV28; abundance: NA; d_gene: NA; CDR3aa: CASSLTAGIRYEQYF; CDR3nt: TGTGCCAGCAGTTTAACGGCAGGGATCCGATACGAGCAGTACTTC
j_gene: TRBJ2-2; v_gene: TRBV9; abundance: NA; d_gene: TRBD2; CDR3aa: CASSVYGGASTGELFF; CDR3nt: TGTGCCAGCAGCGTTTACGGGGGGGCCTCCACCGGGGAGCTGTTTTTT
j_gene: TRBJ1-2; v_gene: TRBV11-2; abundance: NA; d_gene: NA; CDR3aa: CASSPIQGSRYGYTF; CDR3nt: TGTGCCAGCAGCCCAATACAGGGATCCCGCTATGGCTACACCTTC
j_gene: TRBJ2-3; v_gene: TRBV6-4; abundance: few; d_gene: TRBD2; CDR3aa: CASSDVGGSSDTQYF; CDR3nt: TGTGCCAGCAGTGACGTGGGGGGGTCGTCAGATACGCAGTATTTT
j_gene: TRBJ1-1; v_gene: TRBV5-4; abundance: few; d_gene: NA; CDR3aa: CASSPDSGPAEAFF; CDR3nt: TGTGCCAGCAGCCCGGACAGTGGCCCCGCTGAAGCTTTCTTT
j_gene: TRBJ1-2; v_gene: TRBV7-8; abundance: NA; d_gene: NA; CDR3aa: CASSLGGVAGPNYGYTF; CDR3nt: TGTGCCAGCAGCTTAGGGGGTGTGGCGGGCCCAAACTATGGCTACACCTTC
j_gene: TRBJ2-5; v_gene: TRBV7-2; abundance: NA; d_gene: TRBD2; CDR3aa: CASSSRLAGGLETQYF; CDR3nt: TGTGCCAGCAGCTCGCGACTAGCGGGGGGCCTGGAGACCCAGTACTTC
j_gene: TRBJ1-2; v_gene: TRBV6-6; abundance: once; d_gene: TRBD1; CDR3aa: CASSYSRTGVDGYTF; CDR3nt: TGTGCCAGCAGTTACTCGAGGACAGGGGTGGATGGCTACACCTTC
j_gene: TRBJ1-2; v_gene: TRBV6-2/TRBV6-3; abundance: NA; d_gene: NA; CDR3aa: CASSFTLSDGREDGYTF; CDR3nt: TGTGCCAGCAGTTTCACCCTGAGCGACGGCAGGGAGGATGGCTACACCTTC
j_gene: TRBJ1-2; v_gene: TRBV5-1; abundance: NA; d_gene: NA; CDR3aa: CASSLAWGDGYTF; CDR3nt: TGCGCCAGCAGCTTGGCTTGGGGGGATGGCTACACCTTC
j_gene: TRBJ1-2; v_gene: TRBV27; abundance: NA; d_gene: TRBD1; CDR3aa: CASSQWERTGRYGYTF; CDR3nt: TGTGCCAGCAGTCAATGGGAGCGGACAGGGAGATATGGCTACACCTTC
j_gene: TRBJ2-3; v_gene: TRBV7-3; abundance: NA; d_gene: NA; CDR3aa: CASSPQRSSTDTQYF; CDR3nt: TGTGCCAGCAGCCCCCAACGGTCCTCGACAGATACGCAGTATTTT